The present T cell receptor beta chain was sequenced within a study of Ad26.COV2.S vaccination and SARS-CoV-2 variants (dated by TCRdb to about 2021). For context, the study as a whole: Vaccine-arm donors came from COV1001, a multicentre, randomized, double-blind, placebo-controlled phase I-IIa trial of Ad26.COV2.S in healthy adults. Ad26.COV2.S was administered intramuscularly at a dose of 5x10^10 or 1x10^11 viral particles, either as one shot or as two shots given 56 days apart. TCRbeta repertoire sequencing served as the tool for gauging how specific and how broad the SARS-CoV-2-reactive T cell receptors were following Ad26.COV2.S vaccination. The TCR-sequenced set comprised about 30 samples: 19 Ad26.COV2.S vaccine recipients, 5 placebo recipients and 8 SARS-CoV-2 convalescent individuals. Trial participants were randomized into five groups of five: low-dose or high-dose Ad26.COV2.S given once or twice, or placebo on both occasions. Investigators remained blinded to trial group allocation during experiments and outcome assessment.

The treatment or condition label for this specimen denotes: about 20 received Ad26.COV2.S at low or high dose, single or two shots; roughly 5 received placebo; per-sample allocation not given. For vaccine and placebo recipients, the sequenced repertoires came from samples collected on day 63 after the first injection. Cohort 1b enrolled some 25 adults aged 18-55 years at a single site in Boston, USA, between 29 July and 7 August 2020. Ad26.COV2.S was a replication-incompetent adenovirus type 26 vector that expressed a prefusion-stabilized SARS-CoV-2 spike protein derived from the original Wuhan strain. On this clone: The clone's antigen remains unknown. No clone much larger than this one lies a single base away; base qualities are absent.

The immunoSEQ Assay was the method used to sequence TCRbeta CDR3 regions. After extraction, genomic DNA underwent amplification by bias-controlled multiplex PCR, followed by high-throughput sequencing. In the authors' own workflow: To quantify the absolute abundance of each unique TCRbeta CDR3 region, sequences were collapsed and filtered. Usable DNA was measured by amplifying reference genes present in all nucleated cells, and TCRbeta template counts were normalized to that usable DNA to estimate T cell fraction. Repertoire TCRs were annotated as SARS-CoV-2-specific when V gene, CDR3 amino acid sequence and J gene were exactly matched to a known reactive TCR set. The reference SARS-CoV-2 TCR set was derived from MIRA and filtered for enrichment in COVID-19-positive ImmuneCODE repertoires, a step that removed public or cross-reactive TCRs. Using the MIRA antigens, annotated TCRs were further analysed by specific ORF or by position within an ORF. Depth was the summed frequency of annotated unique rearrangements, while breadth was defined as annotated unique rearrangements over total unique productive rearrangements. Group comparisons of TCR breadth used two-sided Wilcoxon rank-sum tests. TCRdb took over this immuneACCESS table, retaining in-frame rearrangements with V and J assigned. Such tables are incomplete; in checked studies, under half of the missing clones stem from an unresolved V gene, and the remainder is unexplained. The V and J calls and the clone size are those of that table, but D and trimming were determined from the DNA. The sample includes about 350,000 clones, with roughly 84% observed a single time. The ten largest clones capture less than 4% of the sample.

Overall results and qualifications from the work: Comparing responses between vaccine doses or regimens was not something the study was powered to do. Non-spike TCR breadth was comparable between vaccine and placebo recipients, consistent with the vaccine containing only spike. After vaccination, substantial breadth of spike-specific CD8+ and CD4+ T cell responses was reported. It was noted by the authors that total T cell responses may have been underestimated by the TCR breadth and depth analyses. Spike-specific TCR breadth was higher in Ad26.COV2.S recipients than in placebo recipients (P = 0.0014).

This TCR came from a person between 18 and 59 years old who received the Ad26.COV2.S COVID-19 vaccine or a placebo. This specimen was peripheral blood, taken in a trial of Ad26.COV2.S vaccine versus placebo.

The nucleotide sequence is given as TGTGCCAGCAGTACTGCGACAGGGTACGAGCAGTACTTC. Its amino acids are CASSTATGYEQYF. The chain couples TRBV6-5 to TRBJ2-7, with 7 middle bases fitting TRBD1. Unmatched junction bases come to 5, with V trimmed by 5 bases and J by 4 bases. The CDR3 runs 13 amino acids, cysteine and phenylalanine included. Solely the CDR3 DNA is kept, with 39 bases framed from the first base. Per the germline V gene, MNHEY is the CDR1 and SVGAGI is the CDR2.